The next 25 T cell receptor beta chains were all read from a single sample in a study of T cell repertoires in cytomegalovirus infection (dated by TCRdb to the late 2010s). TCRdb names Illumina HiSeq 1500 as the instrument used. The public reads were quality trimmed at Q25 with fastp and then assembled into clones with MiXCR by TCRdb, keeping productive beta chains. Here each entry gathers all rows of one CDR3 protein and keeps the most common genes and DNA. The sample profile shows hundreds of thousands of distinct CDR3 sequences; roughly 24% of them were found once. The top ten hold around 7.6% of the sample. What was sequenced was CD8+ T cells from PBMCs. These receptors were taken from a human donor in good health (CMV status not recorded). Some clones in this sample may be carry-over from other donors' samples.

The J gene is TRBJ1-4, the V gene TRBV27; no clear D. The CDR3 totals 14 residues. V was shortened by 8 bases and J by 7 bases, with 17 bases between the two germline ends. Germline loops: CDR1 MNHEY, CDR2 SMNVEV (reference sequence). CDR3 in DNA: TGTGCCAGCGCCCGGGTGGAGAGGCGTGAAAAACTGTTTTTT. The encoded protein is CASARVERREKLFF.

This clonotype was seen a few times. V gene TRBV4-3 combines with J gene TRBJ1-4; 7 nucleotides line up with TRBD1. CDR3 length: 15 residues. CDR1 and CDR2 from the germline V gene are LGHNA and YSLEER. V lost 1 base to trimming and J lost 6 bases; unmatched junction nucleotides: 5. This CDR3 is CASSQGHRGDEKLFF. The CDR3 DNA reads TGCGCCAGCAGCCAAGGTCACAGGGGTGATGAAAAACTGTTTTTT.

Only one count was recorded for this clonotype. One end of the junction varies from germline; a read error may be responsible. The genes are TRBV7-4 and TRBJ1-1; D might be TRBD1 (5 bases). The germline V gene encodes CDR1 SGHVT and CDR2 SQSDAQ. The CDR3 loop spans 12 amino acids. CDR3 nucleotides: TGTGTCAGCAGAGACAGATACACTGAAGCTTTCTTT. It encodes CVSRDRYTEAFF.

This clonotype has more than one count but fewer than ten. This chain joins TRBV5-1 and TRBJ2-1; D is possibly TRBD2 (6 bases). This CDR3 region has 16 residues. Germline V lookup: CDR1 SGHRS, CDR2 YFSETQ. Trimming left V 0 bases short and J 2 bases short, with 12 bases between. CDR3 DNA sequence: TGCGCCAGCAGCTTGGCCCGGGACTTCCCCTACAATGAGCAGTTCTTC. The encoded protein is CASSLARDFPYNEQFF. Full variable domain (missing parts from reference TRBV5-1 and TRBJ2-1): KAGVTQTPRYLIKTRGQQVTLSCSPISGHRSVSWYQQTPGQGLQFLFEYFSETQRNKGNFPGRFSGRQFSNSRSEMNVSTLELGDSALYLCASSLARDFPYNEQFFGPGTRLTVL.

The CDR3 bases are TGCAGCGTACAGGGTTGGGAAAAGACCCAGTACTTC. Translated, it gives CSVQGWEKTQYF. The rearrangement joins TRBV29-1 to TRBJ2-5; maybe TRBD1 (6 bases). The length of the CDR3 is 12 residues. The V gene lost 6 bases and the J gene lost 6 bases, with 14 bases spanning the gap. CDR1 is SQVTM and CDR2 is ANQGSEA in the germline V gene. Drawing the rest from reference TRBV29-1 and TRBJ2-5, the complete variable domain is SAVISQKPSRDICQRGTSLTIQCQVDSQVTMMFWYRQQPGQSLTLIATANQGSEATYESGFVIDKFPISRPNLTFSTLTVSNMSPEDSSIYLCSVQGWEKTQYFGPGTRLLVL.

The V gene is TRBV7-9, the J gene TRBJ2-1; D remains ambiguous. This CDR3 region has 12 residues. Germline CDR1 SEHNR, CDR2 FQNEAQ (reference sequence). V lost 7 bases, J lost 8 bases, and 12 bases lay in between. The CDR3 bases are TGTGCCAGCACCTCTAGACCCCATGAGCAGTTCTTC. Residues: CASTSRPHEQFF.

This clonotype was detected only once. The chain combines TRBV19 with TRBJ1-1; D unresolved. Trimming shortened V by 3 bases and J by 3 bases, and 5 bases separated the two germline ends. Per the germline V gene, CDR1 is LNHDA and CDR2 is SQIVND (reference sequence). The length of the CDR3 is 12 residues. For the CDR3, the DNA is TGTGCCAGTAGTATCAAGTACACTGAAGCTTTCTTT. This translates into CASSIKYTEAFF. Based on the CDR3 plus reference TRBV19 and TRBJ1-1, the full variable domain is DGGITQSPKYLFRKEGQNVTLSCEQNLNHDAMYWYRQDPGQGLRLIYYSQIVNDFQKGDIAEGYSVSREKKESFPLTVTSAQKNPTAFYLCASSIKYTEAFFGQGTRLTVV.

The V call is TRBV12-3 or TRBV12-4, the J call TRBJ2-5; the match to TRBD2 covers 8 bases. CDR3 size: 18 residues. V shed 0 bases, J shed 1 base, and the junction held 10 bases outside the gene matches. The CDR3 bases are TGTGCCAGCAGTTTAGCGCGTGTCCTAGCGGGCCTCCAAGAGACCCAGTACTTC. Translated, it gives CASSLARVLAGLQETQYF.

This clonotype was picked up many times. CDR3 sequence (DNA): TGTGCCAGCACCCACAATGGAGGTGAGCAGTTCTTC. Protein product: CASTHNGGEQFF. The chain has TRBV6-5 and TRBJ2-1, with D maybe TRBD2 (5 bases). Trimming removed 7 bases from V and 9 bases from J, with 13 bases in between. Germline V gene lookup returns CDR1 MNHEY and CDR2 SVGAGI. The CDR3 is 12 residues long.

The sample holds a few counts of this clonotype. A junction end diverges from the germline sequence, so it may reflect a read error. J is TRBJ2-1 and V is TRBV4-1; TRBD2 matches at 10 bases. Germline CDR1 is MGHRA and CDR2 is YSYEKL. CDR3 length: 17 amino acids. The CDR3 sequence: CASSQDVAGGPYNEQFF. CDR3 bases: TGTGCCAGCAGCCAAGATGTAGCGGGGGGCCCATACAATGAGCAGTTCTTC.

V is TRBV19 and J is TRBJ2-1; maybe TRBD1 (5 bases). This CDR3 has 15 amino acids. Germline V gene data show CDR1 as LNHDA and CDR2 as SQIVND (reference sequence). Trimming left V 7 bases short and J 1 base short, with 14 bases between. CDR3 in DNA: TGTGCCAGTACAGTAAGGGGTATTTCCTACAATGAGCAGTTCTTC. Translated, it gives CASTVRGISYNEQFF.

The chain couples TRBV7-9 to TRBJ2-5, with 7 bases lining up with TRBD2. The CDR3 runs to 14 residues. Unmatched junction bases numbered 4, after V lost 1 base and J lost 5 bases. CDR1 is SEHNR and CDR2 is FQNEAQ in the germline V gene (reference sequence). The CDR3 DNA follows: TGTGCCAGCAGCTTAGGACTAGCAAAGGAGACCCAGTACTTC. Amino acid sequence: CASSLGLAKETQYF.

The chain joins TRBV7-9 to TRBJ2-7; D is possibly TRBD1 (7 bases). V lost 5 bases, J lost 3 bases, and 14 bases lay in between. This CDR3 region has 14 residues. Germline V gives CDR1 SEHNR, CDR2 FQNEAQ (reference sequence). The CDR3 nucleotides are TGTGCCAGCAGCCCCCGACAGGGAGGCTACGAGCAGTACTTC. As protein: CASSPRQGGYEQYF.

The chain carries TRBV6-2 or TRBV6-3 and TRBJ2-1, with D possibly TRBD2 on 5 matching bases. The V end lost 5 bases, the J end lost 7 bases, and 12 bases lay between the germline ends. Germline CDR1 and CDR2: MNHEY and SVGEGT. The CDR3 totals 13 residues. Here the CDR3 DNA reads TGTGCCAGCAGTCACGGGAAAACAAATGAGCAGTTCTTC. This gives the protein CASSHGKTNEQFF.

The V call is TRBV20-1, the J call TRBJ2-7; D gene unclear. V lost 0 bases, J lost 3 bases, and 12 bases lay in between. Per germline, CDR1 DFQATT and CDR2 SNEGSKA (reference sequence). This CDR3 is 14 amino acids long. CDR3 nucleotides: TGCAGTGCTAGAGATCCACTATATAACTACGAGCAGTACGTC. It yields the protein CSARDPLYNYEQYV.

This sequence joins TRBV2 and TRBJ1-1; D may be TRBD1 (5 bases). The germline gives CDR1 SNHLY, CDR2 FYNNEI. The CDR3 is 14 amino acids. V lost 5 bases and J 3 bases, leaving 13 bases between the germline ends. The DNA of the CDR3 is TGTGCCAGCAGTTCCGAGGGCAGGGACACTGAAGCTTTCTTT. Translation: CASSSEGRDTEAFF.

In this sample, this clonotype turned up a few times. This chain joins TRBV6-5 and TRBJ2-7; D gene ambiguous. Germline-derived CDR1 and CDR2 are MNHEY and SVGAGI. The germline V and J ends were trimmed by 0 bases and 2 bases, with 8 bases remaining between them. The CDR3 spans 14 residues. The CDR3 DNA reads TGTGCCAGCAGTTACTCAGGGCCTGCCTACGAGCAGTACTTC. Its translation: CASSYSGPAYEQYF.

This chain connects TRBV5-6 to TRBJ2-3, with D maybe TRBD2 (5 bases). This CDR3 has 14 residues. The ends were cut back, 0 bases at V and 6 bases at J, with 11 bases in the middle. The germline V gene has CDR1 SGHDT and CDR2 YYEEEE. CDR3 amino acids: CASSLAGIADTQYF. The DNA for the CDR3 is TGTGCCAGCAGCTTGGCTGGCATAGCGGATACGCAGTATTTT.

The genes are TRBV4-1 and TRBJ1-6; no reliable D call. V was cut by 1 base and J by 7 bases, with 14 bases left in between. Germline V gives CDR1 MGHRA, CDR2 YSYEKL. CDR3 length: 16 amino acids. Here the CDR3 DNA reads TGCGCCAGCAGCCAAGCCCTTATAAGGGTGAATTCACCCCTCCACTTT. It translates to CASSQALIRVNSPLHF.

This clonotype was picked up many times. The chain employs TRBV7-2 and TRBJ1-4, with unresolved D. Trimming removed 0 bases from V and 1 base from J, with 6 bases in between. CDR3 size: 15 residues. Germline values: CDR1 SGHTA, CDR2 FQGNSA. CDR3 sequence reads: CASSLALRTNEKLFF. CDR3 nucleotides: TGTGCCAGCAGCTTAGCACTGAGAACTAATGAAAAACTGTTTTTT.

V is TRBV15 and J is TRBJ2-1, with TRBD1 matching 9 bases. V shed 0 bases, J shed 8 bases, and the junction held 5 bases outside the gene matches. This CDR3 is 15 amino acids long. CDR1 and CDR2 from the germline V gene are LNHNV and YYDKDF (reference sequence). The CDR3 is CATSRDLQGAYEQFF. The CDR3 region has the DNA TGTGCCACCAGCAGAGATCTACAGGGGGCGTATGAGCAGTTCTTC.

The chain links TRBV19 to TRBJ1-1; TRBD1 might be the D (5 bases). The CDR3 covers 15 residues. Germline loops: CDR1 LNHDA, CDR2 SQIVND (reference sequence). Trimming removed 9 bases from V and 0 bases from J, with 17 bases in between. In DNA, the CDR3 is TGTGCCAGCAGACCTCTCAGGGCTTTGAACACTGAAGCTTTCTTT. Its protein product is CASRPLRALNTEAFF. Full variable domain (missing parts from reference TRBV19 and TRBJ1-1): DGGITQSPKYLFRKEGQNVTLSCEQNLNHDAMYWYRQDPGQGLRLIYYSQIVNDFQKGDIAEGYSVSREKKESFPLTVTSAQKNPTAFYLCASRPLRALNTEAFFGQGTRLTVV.

This clonotype was seen once. The genes are TRBV5-4 and TRBJ2-7, with 7 bases that match TRBD1. The junction had 13 bases not matched to a gene; V was cut back by 2 bases and J by 5 bases. This CDR3 contains 16 residues. Germline V gene lookup returns CDR1 SGHNT and CDR2 YYREEE (reference sequence). CDR3 nucleotides: TGTGCCAGCAGCTTTCTGACAGGGCCAGTCCTTGACGAGCAGTACTTC. Protein: CASSFLTGPVLDEQYF.

The chain recombines TRBV10-2 with TRBJ2-1, with D possibly called TRBD1 or TRBD2 (5 bases each). CDR1 and CDR2 from the germline V gene are WSHSY and SAAADI. The CDR3 is 15 amino acids. The V end was cut by 3 bases, the J end by 3 bases, with 12 bases between. The CDR3 loop reads CASSEKGPFYNEQFF. In DNA, the CDR3 is TGCGCCAGCAGTGAAAAGGGACCTTTCTACAATGAGCAGTTCTTC.

The DNA for the CDR3 is TGTGCCAGCAGCCTGGACTATGGACAGGCGAGGACTGAAGCTTTCTTT. This codes for CASSLDYGQARTEAFF. This chain uses TRBV7-2 with TRBJ1-1, with TRBD1 matching over 7 bases. The CDR3 is 16 amino acids. V shed 5 bases and J 5 bases; nucleotides not matched to a gene: 14. Germline loops: CDR1 SGHTA, CDR2 FQGNSA.